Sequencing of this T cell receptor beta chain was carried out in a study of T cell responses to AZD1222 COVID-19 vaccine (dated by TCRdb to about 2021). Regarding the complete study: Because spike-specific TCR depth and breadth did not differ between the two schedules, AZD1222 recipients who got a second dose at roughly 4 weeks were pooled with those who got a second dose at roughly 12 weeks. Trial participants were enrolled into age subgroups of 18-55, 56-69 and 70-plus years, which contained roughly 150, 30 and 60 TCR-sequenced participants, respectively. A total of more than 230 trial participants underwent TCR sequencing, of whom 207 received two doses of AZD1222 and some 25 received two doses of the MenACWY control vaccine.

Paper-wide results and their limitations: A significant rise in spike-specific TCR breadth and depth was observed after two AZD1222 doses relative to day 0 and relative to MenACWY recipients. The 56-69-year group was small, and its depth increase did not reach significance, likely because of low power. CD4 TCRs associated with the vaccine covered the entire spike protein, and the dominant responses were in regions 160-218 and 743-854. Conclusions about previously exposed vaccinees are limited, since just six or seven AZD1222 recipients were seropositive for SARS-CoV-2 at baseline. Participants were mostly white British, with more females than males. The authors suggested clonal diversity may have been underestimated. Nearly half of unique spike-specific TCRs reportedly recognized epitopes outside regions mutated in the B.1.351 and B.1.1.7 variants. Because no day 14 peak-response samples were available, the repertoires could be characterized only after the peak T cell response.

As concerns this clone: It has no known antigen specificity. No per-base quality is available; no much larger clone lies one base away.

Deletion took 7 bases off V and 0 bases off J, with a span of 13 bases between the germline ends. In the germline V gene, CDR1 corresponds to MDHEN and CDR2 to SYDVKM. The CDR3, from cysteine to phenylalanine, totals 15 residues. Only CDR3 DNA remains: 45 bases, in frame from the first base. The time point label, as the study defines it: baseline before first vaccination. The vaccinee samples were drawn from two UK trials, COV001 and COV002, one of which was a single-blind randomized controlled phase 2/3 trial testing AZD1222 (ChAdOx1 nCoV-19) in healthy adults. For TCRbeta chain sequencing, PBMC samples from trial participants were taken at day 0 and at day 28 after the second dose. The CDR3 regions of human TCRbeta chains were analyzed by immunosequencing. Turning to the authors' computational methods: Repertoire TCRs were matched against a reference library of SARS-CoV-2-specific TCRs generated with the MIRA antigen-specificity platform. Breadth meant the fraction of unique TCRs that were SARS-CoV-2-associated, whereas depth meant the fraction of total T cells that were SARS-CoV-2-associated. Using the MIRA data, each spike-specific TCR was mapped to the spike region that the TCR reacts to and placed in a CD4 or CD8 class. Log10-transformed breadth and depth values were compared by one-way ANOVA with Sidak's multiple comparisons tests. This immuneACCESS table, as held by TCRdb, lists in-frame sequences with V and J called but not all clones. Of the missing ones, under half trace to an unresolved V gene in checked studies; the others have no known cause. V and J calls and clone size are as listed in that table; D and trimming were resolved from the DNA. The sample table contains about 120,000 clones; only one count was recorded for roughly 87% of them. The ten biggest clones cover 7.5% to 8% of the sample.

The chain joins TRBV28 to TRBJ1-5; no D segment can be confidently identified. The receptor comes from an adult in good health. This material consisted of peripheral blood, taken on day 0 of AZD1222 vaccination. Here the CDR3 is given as CASTRSGDSNQPQHF. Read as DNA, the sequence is TGTGCCAGCACCAGGAGCGGGGATAGCAATCAGCCCCAGCATTTT.